The clone carrying this T cell receptor (beta chain) has only one observation. Source study methods: Estimated nucleated cell counts came from reference gene primer amplification. Sequenced by immunoSEQ multiplex PCR; TCRdb stores in-frame clones only, minus some. V and J calls and clone size come straight from that table; D and trimming were deduced from the DNA. The sample shows a few hundred thousand clones, 80% to 95% of them seen only once. The sample comes from a study of blood T cell repertoires in COVID-19. The germline gives CDR1 MDHEN, CDR2 SYDVKM. The CDR3 runs to 14 residues. The V gene lost 5 bases and the J gene lost 3 bases, with 10 bases spanning the gap.

Sequenced material: PBMCs or T cells enriched from blood (not recorded which). The rearrangement joins TRBV28 to TRBJ1-4, with D uncertain. The receptor comes from a woman aged 40 to 50 who had been exposed to COVID-19. The CDR3 is CASSGLGPNEKLFF. The DNA of the CDR3 is TGTGCCAGCAGTGGACTTGGACCTAATGAAAAACTGTTTTTT.